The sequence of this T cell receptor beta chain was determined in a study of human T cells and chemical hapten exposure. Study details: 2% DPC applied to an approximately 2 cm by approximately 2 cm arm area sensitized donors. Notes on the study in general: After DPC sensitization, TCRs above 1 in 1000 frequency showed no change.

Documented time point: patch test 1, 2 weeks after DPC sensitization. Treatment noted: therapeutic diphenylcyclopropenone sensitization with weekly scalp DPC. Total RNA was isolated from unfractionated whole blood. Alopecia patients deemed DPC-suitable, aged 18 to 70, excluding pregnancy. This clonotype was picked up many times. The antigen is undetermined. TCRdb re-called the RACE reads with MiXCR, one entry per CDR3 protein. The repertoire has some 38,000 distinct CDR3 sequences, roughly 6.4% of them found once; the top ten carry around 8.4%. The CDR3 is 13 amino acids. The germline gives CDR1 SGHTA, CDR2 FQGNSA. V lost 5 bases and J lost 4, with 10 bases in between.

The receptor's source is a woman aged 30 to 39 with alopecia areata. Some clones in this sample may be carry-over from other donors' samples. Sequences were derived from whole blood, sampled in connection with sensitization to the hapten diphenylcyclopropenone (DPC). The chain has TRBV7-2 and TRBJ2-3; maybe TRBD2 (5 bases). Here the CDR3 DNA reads TGTGCCAGCAGCACCGGACTGGCAGATACGCAGTATTTT. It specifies CASSTGLADTQYF.